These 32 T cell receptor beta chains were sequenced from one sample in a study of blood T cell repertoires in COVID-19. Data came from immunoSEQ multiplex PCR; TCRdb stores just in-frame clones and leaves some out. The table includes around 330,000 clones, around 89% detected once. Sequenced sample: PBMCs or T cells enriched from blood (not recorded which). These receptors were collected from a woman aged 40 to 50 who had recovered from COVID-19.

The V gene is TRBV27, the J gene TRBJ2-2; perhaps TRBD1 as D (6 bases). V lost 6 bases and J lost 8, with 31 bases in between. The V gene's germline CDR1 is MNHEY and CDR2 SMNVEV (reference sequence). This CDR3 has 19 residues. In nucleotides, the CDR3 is TGTGCCAGCAGACCAATTCCTATGTCCGTGGGGACACAGCGGGGGGAGCTGTTTTTT. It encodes CASRPIPMSVGTQRGELFF.

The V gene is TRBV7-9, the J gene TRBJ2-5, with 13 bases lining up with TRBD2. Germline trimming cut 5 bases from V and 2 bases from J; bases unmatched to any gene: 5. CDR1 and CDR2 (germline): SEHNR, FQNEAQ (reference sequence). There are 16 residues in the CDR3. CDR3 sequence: CASSPGLAGTQETQYF. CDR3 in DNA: TGTGCCAGCAGCCCGGGACTAGCGGGGACTCAAGAGACCCAGTACTTC.

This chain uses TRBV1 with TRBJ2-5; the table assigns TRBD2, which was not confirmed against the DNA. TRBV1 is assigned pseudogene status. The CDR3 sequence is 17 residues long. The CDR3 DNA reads TGCACCAGCAGCGGTCCTCCGGGACTAGCGGCCCAAGAGACCCAGTACTTC. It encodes CTSSGPPGLAAQETQYF.

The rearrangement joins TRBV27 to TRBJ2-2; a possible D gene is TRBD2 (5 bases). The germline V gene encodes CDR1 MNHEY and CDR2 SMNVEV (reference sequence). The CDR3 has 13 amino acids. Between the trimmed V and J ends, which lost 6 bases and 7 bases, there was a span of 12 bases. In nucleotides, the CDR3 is TGTGCCAGCAGCCTGAACGGGGACGGGGAGCTGTTTTTT. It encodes CASSLNGDGELFF.

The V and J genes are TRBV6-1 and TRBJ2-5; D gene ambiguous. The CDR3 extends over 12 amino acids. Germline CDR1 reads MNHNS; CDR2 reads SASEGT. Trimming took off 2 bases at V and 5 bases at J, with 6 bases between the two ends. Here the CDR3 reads CASSERRETQYF. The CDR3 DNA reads TGTGCCAGCAGTGAACGCAGGGAGACCCAGTACTTC.

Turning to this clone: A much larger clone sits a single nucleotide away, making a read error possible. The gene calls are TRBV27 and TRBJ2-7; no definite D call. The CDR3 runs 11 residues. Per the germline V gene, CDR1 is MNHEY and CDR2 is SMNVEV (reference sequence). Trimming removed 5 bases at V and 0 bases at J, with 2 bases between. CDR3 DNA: TGTGCCAGCAGTCACTCCTACGAGCAGTACTTC. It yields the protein CASSHSYEQYF.

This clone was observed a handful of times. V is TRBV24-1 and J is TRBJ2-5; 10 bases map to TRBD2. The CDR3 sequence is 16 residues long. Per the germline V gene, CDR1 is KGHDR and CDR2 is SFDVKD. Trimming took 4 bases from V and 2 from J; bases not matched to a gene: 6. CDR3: CATSEGTSVYQETQYF. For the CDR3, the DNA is TGTGCCACCAGTGAAGGGACTAGCGTTTATCAAGAGACCCAGTACTTC.

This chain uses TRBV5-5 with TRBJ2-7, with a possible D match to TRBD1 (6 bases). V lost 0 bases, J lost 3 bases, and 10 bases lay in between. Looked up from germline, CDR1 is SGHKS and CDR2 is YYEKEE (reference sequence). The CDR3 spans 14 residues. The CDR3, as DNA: TGTGCCAGCAGCTTGGAGCAGGGGTACTACGAGCAGTACTTC. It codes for CASSLEQGYYEQYF.

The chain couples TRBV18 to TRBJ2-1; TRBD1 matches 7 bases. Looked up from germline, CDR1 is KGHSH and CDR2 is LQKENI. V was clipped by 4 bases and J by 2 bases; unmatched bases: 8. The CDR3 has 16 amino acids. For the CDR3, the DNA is TGTGCCAGCTCACATGACAGGGTAATCCCCTACAATGAGCAGTTCTTC. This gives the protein CASSHDRVIPYNEQFF. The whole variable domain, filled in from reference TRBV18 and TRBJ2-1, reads NAGVMQNPRHLVRRRGQEARLRCSPMKGHSHVYWYRQLPEEGLKFMVYLQKENIIDESGMPKERFSAEFPKEGPSILRIQQVVRGDSAAYFCASSHDRVIPYNEQFFGPGTRLTVL.

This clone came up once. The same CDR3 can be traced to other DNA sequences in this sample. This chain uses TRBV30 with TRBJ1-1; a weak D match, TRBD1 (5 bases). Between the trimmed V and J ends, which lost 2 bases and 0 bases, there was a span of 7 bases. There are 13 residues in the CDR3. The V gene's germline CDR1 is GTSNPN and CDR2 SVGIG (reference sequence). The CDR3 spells CAWSRQMNTEAFF. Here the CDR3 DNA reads TGTGCCTGGAGTAGACAGATGAACACTGAAGCTTTCTTT.

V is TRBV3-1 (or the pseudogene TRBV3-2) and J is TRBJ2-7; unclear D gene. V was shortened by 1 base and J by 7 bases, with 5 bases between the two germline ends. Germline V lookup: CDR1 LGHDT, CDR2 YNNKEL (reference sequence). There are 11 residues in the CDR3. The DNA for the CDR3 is TGTGCCAGCAGCCAAGTTCAAGAGCAGTACTTC. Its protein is CASSQVQEQYF.

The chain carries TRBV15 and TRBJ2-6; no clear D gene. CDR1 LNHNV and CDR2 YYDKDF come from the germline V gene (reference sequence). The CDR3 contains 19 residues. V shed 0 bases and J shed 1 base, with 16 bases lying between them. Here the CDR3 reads CATSREIANPASGANVLTF. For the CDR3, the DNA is TGTGCCACCAGCAGAGAGATCGCGAACCCTGCGTCTGGGGCCAACGTCCTGACTTTC.

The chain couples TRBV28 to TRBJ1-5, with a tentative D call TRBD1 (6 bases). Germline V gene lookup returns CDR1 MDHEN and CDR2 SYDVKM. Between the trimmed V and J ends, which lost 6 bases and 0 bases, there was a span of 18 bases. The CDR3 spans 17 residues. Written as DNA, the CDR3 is TGTGCCAGCAGAAAGAGACAGGAGAGGGATAGCAATCAGCCCCAGCATTTT. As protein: CASRKRQERDSNQPQHF. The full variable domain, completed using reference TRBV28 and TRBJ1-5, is DVKVTQSSRYLVKRTGEKVFLECVQDMDHENMFWYRQDPGLGLRLIYFSYDVKMKEKGDIPEGYSVSREKKERFSLILESASTNQTSMYLCASRKRQERDSNQPQHFGDGTRLSIL.

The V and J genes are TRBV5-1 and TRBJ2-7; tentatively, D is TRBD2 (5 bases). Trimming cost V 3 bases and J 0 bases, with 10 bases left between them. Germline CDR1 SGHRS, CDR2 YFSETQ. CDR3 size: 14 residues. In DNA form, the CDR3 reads TGCGCCAGCAGCTACCGGGATAGCTCCTACGAGCAGTACTTC. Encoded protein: CASSYRDSSYEQYF.

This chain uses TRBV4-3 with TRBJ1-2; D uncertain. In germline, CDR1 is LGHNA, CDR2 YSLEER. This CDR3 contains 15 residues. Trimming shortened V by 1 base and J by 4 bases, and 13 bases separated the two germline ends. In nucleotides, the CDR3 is TGCGCCAGCAGCCAAGGCGGCAGTAAGAGCTATGGCTACACCTTC. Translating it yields CASSQGGSKSYGYTF.

CDR3 in DNA: TGTGCCAGCAGCTTACGGGGAAAGGGCACCGGGGAGCTGTTTTTT. Its protein is CASSLRGKGTGELFF. This chain uses TRBV11-3 with TRBJ2-2; tentatively, D is TRBD2 (5 bases). The CDR3 has 15 amino acids. Germline V CDR1 and CDR2: SGHNT, YENEEA. V was clipped by 2 bases and J by 4 bases, with 11 bases between them.

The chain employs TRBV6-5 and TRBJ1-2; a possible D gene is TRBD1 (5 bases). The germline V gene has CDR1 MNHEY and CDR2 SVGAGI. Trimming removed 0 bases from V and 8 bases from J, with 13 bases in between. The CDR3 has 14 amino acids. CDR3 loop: CASSYSTAGQGYTF. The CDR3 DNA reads TGTGCCAGCAGTTACTCGACAGCCGGGCAGGGCTACACCTTC.

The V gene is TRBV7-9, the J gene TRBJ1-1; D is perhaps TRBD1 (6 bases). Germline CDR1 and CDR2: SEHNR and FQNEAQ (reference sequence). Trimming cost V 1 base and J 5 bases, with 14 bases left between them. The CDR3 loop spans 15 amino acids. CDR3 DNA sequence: TGTGCCAGCAGCTTAGGCCAGGGGAGTAGGACTGAAGCTTTCTTT. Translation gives CASSLGQGSRTEAFF.

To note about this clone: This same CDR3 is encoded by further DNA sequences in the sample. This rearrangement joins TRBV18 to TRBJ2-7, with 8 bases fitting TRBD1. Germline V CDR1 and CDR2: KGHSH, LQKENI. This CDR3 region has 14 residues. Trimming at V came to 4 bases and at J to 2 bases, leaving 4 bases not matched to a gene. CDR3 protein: CASSLGQATYEQYF. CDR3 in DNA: TGTGCCAGCTCACTGGGACAGGCAACCTACGAGCAGTACTTC.

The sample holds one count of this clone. CDR3 DNA sequence: TGTGCCAGCACAGGGATAGATACGCAGTATTTT. It specifies CASTGIDTQYF. The rearrangement uses TRBV27 and TRBJ2-3; TRBD1 might be the D (5 bases). Trimming left V 7 bases short and J 5 bases short, with 7 bases between. This CDR3 contains 11 residues. Germline CDR1 is MNHEY and CDR2 is SMNVEV (reference sequence).

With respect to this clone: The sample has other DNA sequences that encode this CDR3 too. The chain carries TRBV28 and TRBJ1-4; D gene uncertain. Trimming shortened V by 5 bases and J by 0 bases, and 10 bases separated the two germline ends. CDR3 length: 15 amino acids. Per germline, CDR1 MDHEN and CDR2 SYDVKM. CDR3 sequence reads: CASSLSGATNEKLFF. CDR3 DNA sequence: TGTGCCAGCAGTCTTTCAGGTGCAACTAATGAAAAACTGTTTTTT.

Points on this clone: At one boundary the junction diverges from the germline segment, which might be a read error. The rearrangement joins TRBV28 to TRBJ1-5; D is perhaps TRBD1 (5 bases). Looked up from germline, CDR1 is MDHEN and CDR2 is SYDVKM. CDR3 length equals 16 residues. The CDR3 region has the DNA TGTGCCAGCAGTCCCGGGGGAAGGGATAGCAATCAGTCCCAGCATTTT. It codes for CASSPGGRDSNQSQHF.

The CDR3 bases are TGTGCCACCAGCGGGATCCTAGCACCCTACGAGCAGTACTTC. It yields the protein CATSGILAPYEQYF. This rearrangement joins TRBV15 to TRBJ2-7, with TRBD2 as a possible D gene (5 bases). Germline V gene sequence: CDR1 LNHNV, CDR2 YYDKDF (reference sequence). CDR3 length: 14 residues. V was cut by 5 bases and J by 2 bases, with 13 bases left in between.

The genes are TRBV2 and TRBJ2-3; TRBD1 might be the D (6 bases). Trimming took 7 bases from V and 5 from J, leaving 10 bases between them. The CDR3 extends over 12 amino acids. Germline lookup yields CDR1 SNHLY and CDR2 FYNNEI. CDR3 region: CASIEGVDTQYF. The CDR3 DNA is TGTGCCAGCATCGAGGGGGTAGATACGCAGTATTTT.

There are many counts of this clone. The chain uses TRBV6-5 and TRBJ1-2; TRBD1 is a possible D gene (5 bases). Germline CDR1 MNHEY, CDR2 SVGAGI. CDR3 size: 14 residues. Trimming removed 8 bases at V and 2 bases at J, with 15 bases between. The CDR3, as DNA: TGTGCCAGCCGGGGGGGGTCAATGAACTATGGCTACACCTTC. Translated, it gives CASRGGSMNYGYTF.

Written as DNA, the CDR3 is TGTGCCAGCAGCTTCGGCGGGGGCGTGAGTGAGACCCAGTACTTC. This encodes CASSFGGGVSETQYF. The chain combines TRBV7-8 with TRBJ2-5, with a possible D match to TRBD2 (7 bases). V was pared by 3 bases and J by 5 bases, with 16 bases between. Germline values: CDR1 SGHVS, CDR2 FQNEAQ. CDR3 length equals 15 residues. The full variable domain, its missing parts supplied by reference TRBV7-8 and TRBJ2-5, is GAGVSQSPRYKVAKRGQDVALRCDPISGHVSLFWYQQALGQGPEFLTYFQNEAQLDKSGLPSDRFFAERPEGSVSTLKIQRTQQEDSAVYLCASSFGGGVSETQYFGPGTRLLVL.

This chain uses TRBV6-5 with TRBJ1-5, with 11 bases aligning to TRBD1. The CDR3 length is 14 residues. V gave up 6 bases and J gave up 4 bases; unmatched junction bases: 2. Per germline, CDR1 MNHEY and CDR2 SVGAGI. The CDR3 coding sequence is TGTGCCAGCAGGGGGACAGGGGGAAATCAGCCCCAGCATTTT. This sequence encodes CASRGTGGNQPQHF.

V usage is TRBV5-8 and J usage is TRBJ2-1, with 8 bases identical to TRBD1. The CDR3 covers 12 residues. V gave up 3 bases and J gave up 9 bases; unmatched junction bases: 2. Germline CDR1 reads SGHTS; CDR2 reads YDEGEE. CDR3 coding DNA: TGTGCCAGCAGCTCTGGACAGGGTGAGCAGTTCTTC. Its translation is CASSSGQGEQFF.

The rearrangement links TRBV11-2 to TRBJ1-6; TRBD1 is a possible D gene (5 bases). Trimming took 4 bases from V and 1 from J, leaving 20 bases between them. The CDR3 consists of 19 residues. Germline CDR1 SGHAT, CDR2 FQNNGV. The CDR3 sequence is CASSSAGSNYISYNSPLHF. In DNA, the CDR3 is TGTGCCAGCAGCTCAGCAGGGTCAAATTATATATCCTATAATTCACCCCTCCACTTT.

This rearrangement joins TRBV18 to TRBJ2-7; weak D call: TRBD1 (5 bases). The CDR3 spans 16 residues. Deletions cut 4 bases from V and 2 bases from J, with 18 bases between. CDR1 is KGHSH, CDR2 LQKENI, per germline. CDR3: CASSRRPQGWPYEQYF. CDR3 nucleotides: TGTGCCAGCTCACGACGGCCCCAGGGCTGGCCCTACGAGCAGTACTTC.

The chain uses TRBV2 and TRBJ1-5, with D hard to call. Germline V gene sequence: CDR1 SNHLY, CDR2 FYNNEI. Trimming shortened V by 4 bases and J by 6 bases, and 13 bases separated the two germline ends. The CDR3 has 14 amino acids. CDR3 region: CASSVRNWAQPQHF. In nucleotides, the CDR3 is TGTGCCAGCAGTGTCCGAAATTGGGCTCAGCCCCAGCATTTT.

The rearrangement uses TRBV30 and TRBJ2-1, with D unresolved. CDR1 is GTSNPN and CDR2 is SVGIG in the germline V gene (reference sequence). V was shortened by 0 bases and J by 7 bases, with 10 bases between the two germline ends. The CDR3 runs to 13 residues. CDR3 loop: CAWSVTGLNEQFF. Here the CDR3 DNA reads TGTGCCTGGAGTGTAACGGGTTTGAATGAGCAGTTCTTC.